This paragraph reports one T cell receptor (beta chain). This sample is drawn from a study of blood T cell repertoires in COVID-19. The overall study: PBMCs, B-cell-depleted T cells, or T cells provided the cDNA or gDNA that made up the material.

Methods used by the authors: Amplification of reference gene primers was used by the study to estimate nucleated cell counts. The table came from immunoSEQ multiplex PCR; TCRdb's copy has only in-frame clones and leaves some out. Clonal size and the V and J genes are those of that table, whereas D and trimming came from the DNA. The top ten hold under 13% of the sample, which has more than 100,000 clones, roughly 87% seen once. This CDR3 contains 15 residues. Trimming cost V 1 base and J 3 bases; bases outside gene matches: 5. Germline V gene lookup returns CDR1 KGHSH and CDR2 LQKENI. This chain uses TRBV18 with TRBJ1-1; 7 bases are a match to TRBD1. Sequencing was performed on peripheral blood. The source of this sequence is a man older than 75 with acute or convalescent COVID-19. This chain's CDR3 is CASSPHPGGDTEAFF. Written as DNA, the CDR3 is TGTGCCAGCTCACCACATCCAGGGGGAGACACTGAAGCTTTCTTT.